This T cell receptor beta chain was obtained from a study of blood T cells in healthy people across ages (dated by TCRdb to the mid-2010s). With respect to the entire study: In model experiments, template switching captured about one uniquely barcoded TCR beta cDNA molecule for every two T cells. Using deep sequencing normalized with unique cDNA molecular identifiers, the study measured how TCR beta repertoire diversity changes with age. The donors were divided into four age groups: young (average around 15 years), middle-aged (approximately 41), aged (about 61) and long-lived (about 90). To avoid experimental bias, donors of different ages were spread randomly across the sequencing lanes. Two additional independent replicas of 1 million unique cDNA reads from the same blood draw were analyzed for two donors (one aged 18 to 29 and one aged 80 or older).

Systemically healthy Caucasian individuals from Russia, some 36 in total and aged 6 to 90 years, were included as donors. Each donor gave about 9.7 milliliters of peripheral blood, drawn into EDTA-treated Vacutainer tubes. PBMCs were isolated by Ficoll-Paque density-gradient centrifugation, with at least 6 million obtained per sample. Total RNA, at least 6 micrograms per sample, was extracted from PBMCs with Trizol reagent. The percentages of naive CD45RAhigh/CD27high T cells were determined by flow cytometry on a PBMC aliquot from every donor. What the authors observed across the whole study: Estimates of total diversity based on one million sequenced T cells were regarded as lower bounds and as underestimates. A strong correlation was found between observed TCR beta diversity and the percentage of naive T cells measured by flow cytometry. Observed TCR beta diversity per million T cells fell roughly linearly with age, and a significant reduction was already apparent by age about 43. The CMV infection status of donors was not known, potentially confounding age-related changes in expanded clonotypes. Compared with the aged group, the long-lived group had more naive CD4+ T cells, fewer expanded clones and increased TCR diversity, a pattern suggesting age selection. Bulk unsorted PBMC profiling prevented conclusive comparison of naive and antigen-experienced compartments.

Relative to germline, V is 4 bases shorter and J is 11 bases shorter, with 29 bases between their ends. CDR1 and CDR2, per the germline V gene, are SGHTA and FQGNSA. There are 17 amino acids in the CDR3, from cysteine to phenylalanine inclusive. CDR3 DNA is the only sequence kept; it has 51 bases, read in frame from the first base. In its sample, this clonotype was seen a few times. This clone's antigen is unknown. Base qualities are not at hand, and no much larger clone is one base apart. Libraries came from 5' RACE. The instrument given in TCRdb is Illumina HiSeq 2500. A second roughly 7 to 11 cycle PCR used a sample-barcoded 5' primer and a J-beta primer mix. A unique molecular identifier was introduced onto each TCR beta cDNA molecule by a template-switch 5' adaptor carrying 12 random nucleotides. Each sample yielded at least 3 million CDR3-containing paired-end reads. First-strand cDNA synthesis was performed from all RNA using the Mint cDNA synthesis kit, with priming by a TRBC-specific oligonucleotide. Following uracil-DNA glycosylase treatment, all cDNA underwent a first 18-cycle PCR with the universal primers M1SS and BC2_uni_R. As for the authors' bioinformatics: Each sample was normalized by randomly selecting 1 million high-quality reads, each carrying a distinct molecular identifier. Instead of being binned into consensus sequences, reads with shared molecular identifiers were discarded. MiTCR, with a Q25 quality threshold and the strictest error-elimination algorithm, was used for CDR3 identification, clonotype clustering and error correction. A nonparametric unseen species model with Euler transformation was used to estimate lower-bound total TCR beta diversity. TCRdb's own reprocessing of the public reads used fastp at Q25 and MiXCR and kept productive beta chains. Each CDR3 protein gets just one entry, which takes the most common genes and DNA from the rows behind it. The V and J calls and clone size come from TCRdb's table, not from the authors' own analysis. The sample table holds around 940,000 distinct CDR3 sequences, of which roughly half were seen once. The ten largest clones add up to roughly a fifth of the sample.

The specimen sequenced was blood. Here the chain combines TRBV7-2 and TRBJ2-5, with TRBD2 tentatively as D gene (7 bases match). This sequence was found in a woman in her sixties or seventies in good health. CDR3 loop: CASSSGGGGRIYNEQYF. The DNA sequence follows: TGTGCCAGCAGCTCGGGGGGAGGGGGACGGATCTACAATGAGCAGTACTTC.